A selection of T cell receptor beta chains follows, all from one sample in a study of shared T cell receptors in the human thymus. Profiling relied on immunoSEQ multiplex PCR, and the TCRdb table lists in-frame clones only, not all of them. This sample has hundreds of thousands of clones, with roughly 90% found just once. The data also belong to a second study, concerning human thymus T cells.

The sample consisted of thymocytes. These receptors all stem from a boy under two years old with a congenital heart defect. Each CDR3 is given with its conserved first and last residue.

J,V,length,CDR3
TRBJ2-1,TRBV4-3,15,CASSEGGLGAREQFF
TRBJ2-1,TRBV6-1,15,CASSPREGAGYEQFF
TRBJ2-1,TRBV5-6,17,CASSASQQGARSNEQFF
TRBJ2-7,TRBV27,14,CASSDGGSSYEQYF
TRBJ2-1,TRBV11-3,16,CASSFAGLAQYNEQFF
TRBJ1-3,TRBV27,14,CASRQGAAGNTIYF
TRBJ1-5,TRBV28,17,CASSHMEDRVLDQPQHF
TRBJ1-1,TRBV7-2,15,CASSHRTGLNTEAFF
TRBJ1-1,TRBV13,16,CASSLDRQGMNTEAFF
TRBJ2-7,TRBV4-3,18,CASSQDHPKGGGSYEQYF
TRBJ2-5,TRBV28,16,CASSFSEGRLGKTQYF
TRBJ1-1,TRBV11-2,13,CASSLPENTEAFF
TRBJ2-1,TRBV4-3,19,CASSQDRTSGISSYNEQFF
TRBJ2-5,TRBV4-1,17,CASSQNRLAVLQETQYF
TRBJ2-3,TRBV5-1,17,CASSLEASGRRTDTQYF
TRBJ2-5,TRBV5-4,13,CASSLNQGKTQYF
TRBJ2-1,TRBV15,16,CATTTTYSSARNEQFF
TRBJ2-3,TRBV7-6,19,CASTLRAGGGVSSTDTQYF
TRBJ2-1,TRBV7-9,14,CASSPRTSDNEQFF
TRBJ2-3,TRBV27,14,CASGWRDSEDTQYF
TRBJ2-5,TRBV7-2,15,CASNTGGKWWETQYF
TRBJ2-5,TRBV29-1,13,CSITGQAQETQYF
TRBJ2-7,TRBV4-1,15,CASSQVSGESYEQYF
TRBJ2-5,TRBV5-4,12,CASSYLGGTQYF
TRBJ2-5,TRBV5-4,15,CASSLALTVQETQYF
TRBJ2-2,TRBV28,16,CASSQPGRGSTGELFF
TRBJ2-7,TRBV4-2,16,CASSQVSSRPSYEQYF
TRBJ2-1,TRBV5-1,17,CASRPGTSGRPLREQFF
TRBJ1-1,TRBV19,15,CASSFPDRRGTEAFF
TRBJ2-3,TRBV4-3,17,CASSLRVDRGRTDTQYF
TRBJ2-7,TRBV4-1,15,CASSQDRTWAYEQYF
TRBJ2-7,TRBV4-2,16,CASSLRDSLGEYEQYF
TRBJ2-1,TRBV5-1,15,CASGFGLAGGNEQFF
TRBJ1-2,TRBV4-2,15,CASSQGDRGPYGYTF
TRBJ2-7,TRBV2,15,CASSETVTGTYEQYF
TRBJ2-2,TRBV5-1,15,CASSQGAWNTGELFF